This T cell receptor beta chain derives from a study of shared clonotypes between healthy human individuals. General study results and limits: Memory subsets generally showed lower estimated richness than naive subsets.

In the case of this clone: Its antigen is unidentified.

Profiling relied on immunoSEQ multiplex PCR, and the TCRdb table lists in-frame clones only, not all of them. The table records about 2 million clones, 90% to 95% of them present only once. The CDR3 runs 15 residues. V shed 3 bases and J 5 bases; nucleotides not matched to a gene: 9. Germline V CDR1 and CDR2: SGHTA, FQGNSA. The genes are TRBV7-2 and TRBJ2-5; TRBD1 agrees at 7 bases. The specimen sequenced was naive CD4+ T cells sorted from blood. Indicated subset: CD45RA+ positively selected. The source of this sequence is a man aged 18 to 29 in good health. CDR3 coding DNA: TGTGCCAGCAGCTTCGATAAGGGGGCCTGGGAGACCCAGTACTTC. This codes for CASSFDKGAWETQYF. Full variable domain (missing parts from reference TRBV7-2 and TRBJ2-5): GAGVSQSPSNKVTEKGKDVELRCDPISGHTALYWYRQSLGQGLEFLIYFQGNSAPDKSGLPSDRFSAERTGGSVSTLTIQRTQQEDSAVYLCASSFDKGAWETQYFGPGTRLLVL.